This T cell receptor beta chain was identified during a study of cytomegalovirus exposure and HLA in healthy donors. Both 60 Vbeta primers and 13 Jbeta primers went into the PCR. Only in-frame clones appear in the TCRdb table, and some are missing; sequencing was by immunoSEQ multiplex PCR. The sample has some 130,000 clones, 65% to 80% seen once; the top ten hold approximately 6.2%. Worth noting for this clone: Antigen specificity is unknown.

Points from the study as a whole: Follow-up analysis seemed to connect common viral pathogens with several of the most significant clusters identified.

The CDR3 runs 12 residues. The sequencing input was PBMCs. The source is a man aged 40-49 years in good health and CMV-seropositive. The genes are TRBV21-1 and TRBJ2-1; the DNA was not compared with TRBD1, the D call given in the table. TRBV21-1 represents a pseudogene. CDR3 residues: CASSDQGREQFF. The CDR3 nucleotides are TGTGCCAGCAGCGATCAGGGTAGGGAGCAGTTCTTC.